The entry that follows covers one T cell receptor beta chain sequence. Original processing methods: Estimation of nucleated cell counts was performed using reference gene primer amplification. Produced via immunoSEQ multiplex PCR; TCRdb's table is partial and in-frame only. For V, J and clone size, that table is used; D and trimming come from the DNA. Of approximately 170,000 clones listed, 80% to 85% are singletons. Germline V gene sequence: CDR1 PRHDT, CDR2 FYEKMQ (reference sequence). The CDR3 has 16 residues. The V segment lost 6 bases and the J segment 4 bases; nucleotides outside the gene matches: 11. Seattle's enrolled individuals joined amid active infection and were then monitored longitudinally. The record originates from a study of blood T cell repertoires in COVID-19.

The material sequenced was peripheral blood. The chain joins TRBV13 to TRBJ2-2, with 7 nucleotides matching TRBD2. This sequence originates from a woman in her 70s with COVID-19, enrolled during active disease. This CDR3 reads CASSTLAGLGTGELFF. The CDR3 DNA follows: TGTGCCAGCAGTACGTTAGCGGGTTTAGGCACCGGGGAGCTGTTTTTT.